The 23 T cell receptor beta chains listed next were all sequenced from one sample in a study of Ad26.COV2.S vaccination and SARS-CoV-2 variants. Repertoires were generated with immunoSEQ multiplex PCR, while TCRdb's copy carries only in-frame clones and drops some. The sample lists some 420,000 clones, approximately 87% occurring once. Treatment specified: some 20 received Ad26.COV2.S at low or high dose, single or two shots; 5 received placebo; per-sample allocation not given. At day 63 after the first vaccine or placebo injection, samples were drawn. The sequenced sample was peripheral blood, obtained in a trial of Ad26.COV2.S vaccine versus placebo. The source of these receptors is a person aged 18 to 65 who received the Ad26.COV2.S COVID-19 vaccine or a placebo.

The chain couples TRBV3-1 (or the pseudogene TRBV3-2) to TRBJ1-2; 7 nucleotides line up with TRBD1. The CDR3 is 15 amino acids. Germline-derived CDR1 and CDR2 are LGHDT and YNNKEL (reference sequence). V shed 0 bases, J shed 4 bases, and the junction held 5 bases outside the gene matches. The CDR3: CASSQDPGGSYGYTF. The CDR3 DNA reads TGTGCCAGCAGCCAAGACCCAGGGGGGAGCTATGGCTACACCTTC.

The chain links TRBV7-6 to TRBJ2-1; D unresolved. The CDR3 has 14 residues. The germline V and J ends were trimmed by 5 bases and 0 bases, with 8 bases remaining between them. Per germline, CDR1 SGHVS and CDR2 FNYEAQ. This chain's CDR3 is CASSPIASYNEQFF. Written as DNA, the CDR3 is TGTGCCAGCAGCCCTATTGCCTCCTACAATGAGCAGTTCTTC.

The sample holds one count of this clone. The CDR3 loop reads CASSLQGMTGANVLTF. CDR3 in DNA: TGTGCCAGCAGTTTACAGGGAATGACTGGGGCCAACGTCCTGACTTTC. The chain uses TRBV6-6 and TRBJ2-6; D might be TRBD1 (6 bases). Germline V lookup: CDR1 MNHNY, CDR2 SVGAGI (reference sequence). V was clipped by 4 bases and J by 2 bases, with 12 bases between them. The CDR3 spans 16 residues.

This rearrangement joins TRBV12-3 or TRBV12-4 to TRBJ1-1; D perhaps matches TRBD1 (6 bases). The CDR3 runs to 12 residues. V lost 6 bases, J lost 6 bases, and 11 bases lay in between. The CDR3 nucleotides read TGTGCCAGCAGCAAGGGGGAGGCTGAAGCTTTCTTT. This encodes CASSKGEAEAFF.

This clone was recorded a few times. This chain links TRBV4-3 with TRBJ1-5; D gene uncertain. The CDR3 covers 13 residues. V shed 4 bases and J shed 3 bases, with 7 bases lying between them. CDR1 and CDR2 (germline): LGHNA, YSLEER. This chain's CDR3 is CASSREPNQPQHF. CDR3 DNA: TGCGCCAGCAGCCGAGAGCCCAATCAGCCCCAGCATTTT.

The rearrangement uses TRBV7-2 and TRBJ2-5; possible D gene TRBD1, 6 bases. The CDR3 length is 16 residues. The ends were cut back, 0 bases at V and 7 bases at J, with 18 bases in the middle. The germline gives CDR1 SGHTA, CDR2 FQGNSA. For the CDR3, the DNA is TGTGCCAGCAGCTTAGCGGGGTTGGGGGCCTCCCTGACCCAGTACTTC. Translated: CASSLAGLGASLTQYF.

CDR3 amino acids: CASSYRDRGIETQYF. The CDR3 DNA is TGCGCCAGCAGCTACCGGGACAGGGGTATAGAGACCCAGTACTTC. J is TRBJ2-5 and V is TRBV5-1, with TRBD1 matching over 10 bases. The germline V gene has CDR1 SGHRS and CDR2 YFSETQ. This CDR3 region has 15 residues. Trimming at V came to 3 bases and at J to 4 bases, leaving 6 bases not matched to a gene.

The chain recombines TRBV18 with TRBJ1-3; perhaps TRBD1 as D (6 bases). The germline gives CDR1 KGHSH, CDR2 LQKENI. The CDR3 contains 14 residues. Trimming removed 3 bases from V and 4 bases from J, with 10 bases in between. CDR3 sequence reads: CASSPSTGGNTIYF. In nucleotides, the CDR3 is TGTGCCAGCTCACCCTCGACAGGAGGAAACACCATATATTTT.

V gene TRBV9 combines with J gene TRBJ2-7, with D tentatively TRBD1 or TRBD2 (5 bases each). The CDR3 length is 13 residues. V was cut by 6 bases and J by 3 bases, with 13 bases left in between. Germline V gene data show CDR1 as SGDLS and CDR2 as YYNGEE. The chain's CDR3 is CASTRDGYYEQYF. The DNA for the CDR3 is TGTGCCAGCACTCGGGACGGCTACTACGAGCAGTACTTC.

The table lists this clone with a count of one. The gene calls are TRBV9 and TRBJ2-6; D remains unclear. The CDR3 sequence is 18 residues long. V was trimmed by 4 bases and J by 0 bases, leaving 17 bases between them. CDR1 and CDR2 from the germline V gene are SGDLS and YYNGEE. CDR3 region: CASSRPDGKNSGANVLTF. DNA of the CDR3: TGTGCCAGCAGCCGACCGGACGGTAAAAACTCTGGGGCCAACGTCCTGACTTTC.

The V gene is TRBV29-1, the J gene TRBJ1-1; no clear D. Germline-derived CDR1 and CDR2 are SQVTM and ANQGSEA. Trimming took off 6 bases at V and 4 bases at J, with 12 bases between the two ends. This CDR3 has 12 residues. DNA of the CDR3: TGCAGCGTCGTACCCCAGAGCACTGAAGCTTTCTTT. Amino acid sequence: CSVVPQSTEAFF.

The chain couples TRBV5-6 to TRBJ1-2, with D possibly being TRBD1 (6 bases). Per germline, CDR1 SGHDT and CDR2 YYEEEE. V lost 6 bases and J 2 bases, leaving 11 bases between the germline ends. The CDR3 loop spans 13 amino acids. The CDR3 DNA reads as TGTGCCAGCAACGAAGACAGGAACTATGGCTACACCTTC. It translates to CASNEDRNYGYTF.

V gene TRBV6-6 combines with J gene TRBJ2-7; maybe TRBD2 (7 bases). The CDR3 loop spans 13 amino acids. Between the trimmed V and J ends, which lost 2 bases and 7 bases, there was a span of 12 bases. In germline, CDR1 is MNHNY, CDR2 SVGAGI (reference sequence). This CDR3 reads CASSYRGEGEQYF. CDR3 DNA sequence: TGTGCCAGCAGTTACAGGGGGGAGGGGGAGCAGTACTTC.

V is TRBV7-2 and J is TRBJ1-2, with D maybe TRBD1 (6 bases). Deletions cut 1 base from V and 0 bases from J, with 12 bases between. This CDR3 region has 16 residues. Germline values: CDR1 SGHTA, CDR2 FQGNSA. In DNA, the CDR3 is TGTGCCAGCAGCTTAGTGGTCGGGGGGCCTAACTATGGCTACACCTTC. This sequence encodes CASSLVVGGPNYGYTF.

This clone was recorded a few times. This rearrangement joins TRBV30 to TRBJ1-2, with D hard to call. Germline V gene lookup returns CDR1 GTSNPN and CDR2 SVGIG (reference sequence). CDR3 length equals 12 residues. V gave up 3 bases and J gave up 0 bases, with 5 bases separating them. The CDR3 sequence: CAWRGTNYGYTF. The CDR3 DNA is TGTGCCTGGAGGGGGACTAACTATGGCTACACCTTC.

The chain joins TRBV28 to TRBJ1-3; a possible D gene is TRBD1 (6 bases). V shed 3 bases and J shed 7 bases, with 13 bases lying between them. The CDR3 totals 14 residues. Germline V gene data show CDR1 as MDHEN and CDR2 as SYDVKM. CDR3 DNA sequence: TGTGCCAGCAGTTTCTTGGGGGCGGTGAACACCATATATTTT. Protein product: CASSFLGAVNTIYF.

The chain carries TRBV7-2 and TRBJ2-3, with D unresolved. Germline CDR1 and CDR2: SGHTA and FQGNSA. V dropped 4 bases and J dropped 4 bases, with 9 bases sitting between them. The CDR3 has 13 amino acids. The CDR3 is CASSSYMPDTQYF. The CDR3 DNA reads TGTGCCAGCAGCTCCTACATGCCAGATACGCAGTATTTT.

This chain joins TRBV19 and TRBJ2-2; tentatively, D is TRBD1 (6 bases). The CDR3 has 18 residues. The ends were cut back, 7 bases at V and 0 bases at J, with 21 bases in the middle. Germline CDR1 reads LNHDA; CDR2 reads SQIVND (reference sequence). CDR3 amino acids: CASTTRIGQRTNTGELFF. The CDR3 DNA reads as TGTGCCAGTACCACCCGAATAGGACAGAGAACGAACACCGGGGAGCTGTTTTTT.

The chain employs TRBV6-2 or TRBV6-3 and TRBJ2-7; no firm D call. This CDR3 comprises 11 residues. V was pared by 5 bases and J by 5 bases, with 7 bases between. Looked up from germline, CDR1 is MNHEY and CDR2 is SVGEGT. DNA of the CDR3: TGTGCCAGCAGTCGGGCCGACGAGCAGTACTTC. Protein: CASSRADEQYF.

The genes are TRBV4-1 and TRBJ2-5, with 8 bases lining up with TRBD1. The CDR3 extends over 16 amino acids. V trimming: 1 base; J trimming: 2 bases; junction bases outside the gene matches: 6. The germline CDR1 and CDR2 sequences are MGHRA and YSYEKL. This CDR3 reads CASSQGYRGSQETQYF. As DNA, the CDR3 is TGCGCCAGCAGCCAAGGTTACAGGGGGAGTCAAGAGACCCAGTACTTC.

The chain is built from TRBV25-1 and TRBJ1-2; D gene uncertain. The CDR3 has 12 amino acids. The V and J ends lost 6 bases and 7 bases respectively, with 12 bases between them. Germline CDR1 is MGHDK and CDR2 is SYGVNS. CDR3 sequence reads: CASRSDGFGYTF. The CDR3 DNA follows: TGTGCCAGCAGATCGGACGGATTTGGCTACACCTTC.

This clone has just one count. The chain combines TRBV23-1 with TRBJ1-2, with D possibly being TRBD1 (5 bases). TRBV23-1 is an ORF, with its function uncertain. The CDR3 is made up of 11 amino acids. Between the trimmed V and J ends, which lost 7 bases and 10 bases, there was a span of 13 bases. The CDR3 region is CASTGQPVYTF. The CDR3 bases are TGCGCCAGCACCGGACAACCGGTCTACACCTTC.

J is TRBJ1-6 and V is TRBV5-6; TRBD1 matches 9 bases. CDR1 and CDR2 (germline): SGHDT, YYEEEE. This CDR3 has 17 residues. V gave up 1 base and J gave up 7 bases; unmatched junction bases: 9. CDR3 sequence reads: CASSLSSGGQGNSPLHF. CDR3 bases: TGTGCCAGCAGCTTGAGTTCGGGGGGACAGGGCAATTCACCCCTCCACTTT.